Listed below are T cell receptor beta chains from one sample, sequenced in a study of T-cell memory formation after mild COVID-19. TCRdb ran MiXCR on the 5' RACE reads and lists one entry per CDR3 protein. The table includes 400,000 or so distinct CDR3 sequences, 15% to 20% detected once. Input material: PBMCs or a T cell subset sorted from them (not recorded which). Receptor source: an adult woman who had mild COVID-19 (a few samples of this study predate the infection). Cell type and time point are not known. The CDR3 runs from the conserved cysteine through the conserved F or W. D genes are given only for firm matches. Rows may omit the clone size; those that give it use once, few, many or a size class.

V gene	J gene	D gene	clone size	CDR3 DNA	CDR3 protein
TRBV5-1	TRBJ2-1	.	few	TGCGCCAGCAGCCCGGACAGTCCCTCCTACAATGAGCAGTTCTTC	CASSPDSPSYNEQFF
TRBV7-2	TRBJ1-3	TRBD1	few	TGTGCCAGCAGCGTGGGACAGCCCAGCTCTGGAAACACCATATATTTT	CASSVGQPSSGNTIYF
TRBV12-3/TRBV12-4	TRBJ2-3	.	.	TGTGCCAGCAGTTTATTACCGGGGGGCCCTACTTTCACAGATACGCAGTATTTT	CASSLLPGGPTFTDTQYF
TRBV4-2	TRBJ1-2	TRBD1	.	TGTGCCAGCAGCCAAGATGACAGGGGCTATGGCTACACCTTC	CASSQDDRGYGYTF
TRBV11-2	TRBJ1-4	.	.	TGTGCCAGCAGCTCGCTCACGGGGGCTGAAAAAAAACTGTTTTTT	CASSSLTGAEKKLFF
TRBV20-1	TRBJ1-5	.	.	TGCAGTGCTCCTCCCTTCGGGGGAGATCAGCCCCAGCATTTT	CSAPPFGGDQPQHF
TRBV7-9	TRBJ2-7	.	.	TGTGCCAGCAGTTCCGTCGGAGTTAGATACGAGCAGTACTTC	CASSSVGVRYEQYF
TRBV5-5	TRBJ2-5	.	few	TGTGCCAGCAGCCAACTCCAGGGGACGGTGACCCAGTACTTC	CASSQLQGTVTQYF
TRBV5-1	TRBJ2-3	TRBD2	few	TGCGCCAGCAGCTTGGCCCCGGGACTAGTCGCCCGAGGGGCGCAGTATTTT	CASSLAPGLVARGAQYF
TRBV9	TRBJ2-2	.	.	TGTGCCAGCAACAACAGGGGGAGGGGAACCGGGGAGCTGTTTTTT	CASNNRGRGTGELFF
TRBV5-6	TRBJ2-7	.	.	TGTGCCAGCAGCTGGGTCGGGACCTACGAGCAGTACTTC	CASSWVGTYEQYF
TRBV7-8	TRBJ2-1	.	.	TGTGCCAGCAGCTCCCGGAGGGGTAGCTTCCCAGGGAGCTCCTACAATGAGCAGTTCTTC	CASSSRRGSFPGSSYNEQFF
TRBV6-6	TRBJ2-2	TRBD2	.	TGTGCCACCCGGACTAGCGGGAAAGGTGACACCGGGGAGCTGTTTTTT	CATRTSGKGDTGELFF
TRBV9	TRBJ2-5	.	few	TGTGCCAGCAGCGTAGCTTCACGGGAGACCCAGTACTTC	CASSVASRETQYF
TRBV7-3	TRBJ2-3	TRBD2	many	TGTGCCAGCAGCTTAGGACTAGCGGGAGTAGCAGATACGCAGTATTTT	CASSLGLAGVADTQYF
TRBV24-1	TRBJ1-2	TRBD1	.	TGTGCCACCAGCAGACAGGGTGCCCATGGCTACACCTTC	CATSRQGAHGYTF
TRBV6-5	TRBJ1-1	.	.	TGTGCCAGCATACGGAACACTGAAGCTTTCTTT	CASIRNTEAFF
TRBV13	TRBJ2-1	.	.	TGTGCCAGCAGCCCCCCGTATGGAGATGAGCAGTTCTTC	CASSPPYGDEQFF
TRBV20-1	TRBJ1-1	.	.	TGCAGTGCTAGAGAGATCTCCGGGGGGTACACTGAAGCTTTCTTT	CSAREISGGYTEAFF
TRBV7-2	TRBJ2-1	TRBD1	.	TGTGCCAGCAGCTCGACAGGGGTTGAGCAGTTCTTC	CASSSTGVEQFF